One and the same sample provided the 19 T cell receptor beta chains below, sequenced in a study of human T cells and chemical hapten exposure. The time point is: patch test 2, 6 weeks after DPC sensitization. Stated treatment: therapeutic diphenylcyclopropenone sensitization with weekly scalp DPC. TCRdb reprocessed the RACE reads with MiXCR, giving one entry per CDR3 protein. Of about 94,000 distinct CDR3 sequences listed, 9.3% are singletons. The sample was whole blood, taken in connection with sensitization to the hapten diphenylcyclopropenone (DPC). All receptors derive from a woman in her thirties or forties with alopecia areata. Some clones in this sample may be carry-over from other donors' samples.

CDR3 region: CATVEQYF. The CDR3 region has the DNA TGTGCCACCGTCGAGCAGTACTTC. The chain joins TRBV24-1 to TRBJ2-7, with unresolved D. Trimming shortened V by 9 bases and J by 6 bases, and 2 bases separated the two germline ends. The CDR3 has 8 amino acids. CDR1 KGHDR and CDR2 SFDVKD come from the germline V gene.

This clonotype was counted ten times or more. In nucleotides, the CDR3 is TGCGCCAGCAGCTCGGGACAGGGATTCGAGCAGTACTTC. Encoded protein: CASSSGQGFEQYF. The chain is built from TRBV5-1 and TRBJ2-7, with 9 bases that match TRBD1. CDR1 is SGHRS, CDR2 YFSETQ, per germline. V lost 3 bases and J lost 6; bases outside the gene matches: 4. CDR3 size: 13 residues.

This clonotype showed up just a few times. The chain joins TRBV18 to TRBJ2-3, with 10 nucleotides matching TRBD2. Germline trimming cut 1 base from V and 5 bases from J; bases unmatched to any gene: 6. The CDR3 is 16 amino acids. Germline CDR1 and CDR2: KGHSH and LQKENI. CDR3 sequence (DNA): TGTGCCAGCTCACCACAGCTAGCGGGAGCTGGAGATACGCAGTATTTT. This encodes CASSPQLAGAGDTQYF.

This chain joins TRBV9 and TRBJ2-7; tentative D call: TRBD1 (6 bases). This CDR3 has 14 amino acids. Germline V lookup: CDR1 SGDLS, CDR2 YYNGEE. The germline V and J ends were trimmed by 0 bases and 6 bases, with 13 bases remaining between them. This CDR3 is CASSVGGQSGEQYF. In nucleotides, the CDR3 is TGTGCCAGCAGCGTAGGGGGGCAGTCCGGCGAGCAGTACTTC.

This clonotype was recorded at least ten times. The V gene is TRBV7-2, the J gene TRBJ2-3, with 11 bases lining up with TRBD2. This CDR3 has 18 amino acids. CDR1 and CDR2 from the germline V gene are SGHTA and FQGNSA. V was pared by 3 bases and J by 0 bases, with 8 bases of the junction left unmatched. The CDR3 protein is CASSFTSGSISSTDTQYF. CDR3 sequence (DNA): TGTGCCAGCAGCTTTACTAGCGGGAGTATCTCTAGCACAGATACGCAGTATTTT.

The sample holds a few counts of this clonotype. The gene calls are TRBV6-6 and TRBJ2-3; D is uncertain. Trimming shortened V by 0 bases and J by 2 bases, and 3 bases separated the two germline ends. Germline V gives CDR1 MNHNY, CDR2 SVGAGI (reference sequence). The CDR3 sequence is 13 residues long. The CDR3 region is CASSYSATDTQYF. CDR3 nucleotides: TGTGCCAGCAGTTACTCGGCCACAGATACGCAGTATTTT.

This clonotype was counted at least ten times. CDR3 in DNA: TGTGCCAGTAGTCTCCGGGGGACAGGGAGTCCCGGGGAGCTGTTTTTT. This translates into CASSLRGTGSPGELFF. The chain couples TRBV19 to TRBJ2-2, with 9 bases aligning to TRBD1. V gave up 5 bases and J gave up 6 bases; unmatched junction bases: 10. CDR1 is LNHDA and CDR2 is SQIVND in the germline V gene (reference sequence). The CDR3 spans 16 residues.

The J gene is TRBJ2-7, the V gene TRBV20-1, with 7 positions matching TRBD2. This CDR3 is built from 14 residues. V shed 6 bases, J shed 4 bases, and the junction held 12 bases outside the gene matches. Germline V gene data show CDR1 as DFQATT and CDR2 as SNEGSKA (reference sequence). In nucleotides, the CDR3 is TGCAGTGCCAAGAAGGCTAGCGGCACTTACGAGCAGTACTTC. Amino acids: CSAKKASGTYEQYF.

The table lists this clonotype with many counts. The gene calls are TRBV7-2 and TRBJ2-7; the D gene is possibly TRBD1 (5 bases). Trimming pared 5 bases from V and 0 bases from J, leaving 20 bases between. Per germline, CDR1 SGHTA and CDR2 FQGNSA. The CDR3 is 17 residues long. CDR3 coding DNA: TGTGCCAGCAGCCTGTTCTTTCGACAGACCAGCTCCTACGAGCAGTACTTC. It is translated as CASSLFFRQTSSYEQYF.

This chain links TRBV28 with TRBJ2-7, with 11 positions matching TRBD1. CDR1 MDHEN and CDR2 SYDVKM come from the germline V gene. The CDR3 covers 15 residues. The V gene end was trimmed by 2 bases and the J gene end by 9 bases; junction bases not matched to a gene: 9. CDR3 sequence reads: CASSLGQGASVGQYF. As DNA, the CDR3 is TGTGCCAGCAGTTTAGGACAGGGGGCTAGCGTTGGGCAGTACTTC.

The chain employs TRBV5-4 and TRBJ2-7; D is unresolved. CDR1 is SGHNT, CDR2 YYREEE, per germline (reference sequence). The V end was cut by 4 bases, the J end by 0 bases, with 11 bases between. The CDR3 loop spans 14 amino acids. Here the CDR3 DNA reads TGTGCCAGCAGCGCGATCGAGACCTCCTACGAGCAGTACTTC. Residues: CASSAIETSYEQYF. Based on the CDR3 plus reference TRBV5-4 and TRBJ2-7, the full variable domain is ETGVTQSPTHLIKTRGQQVTLRCSSQSGHNTVSWYQQALGQGPQFIFQYYREEENGRGNFPPRFSGLQFPNYSSELNVNALELDDSALYLCASSAIETSYEQYFGPGTRLTVT.

This clonotype was picked up a small number of times. This chain's CDR3 is CASSPPTGTAGVREKLFF. CDR3 DNA: TGTGCCAGCTCACCACCAACGGGAACAGCGGGTGTAAGGGAAAAACTGTTTTTT. The rearrangement joins TRBV18 to TRBJ1-4; D gene unclear. CDR3 length: 18 amino acids. The V and J ends lost 0 bases and 8 bases respectively, with 22 bases between them. CDR1 and CDR2 from the germline V gene are KGHSH and LQKENI.

This clonotype was picked up many times. The rearrangement joins TRBV7-8 to TRBJ1-6, with D possibly matching TRBD1 (5 bases). The CDR3 runs 15 residues. Germline CDR1 reads SGHVS; CDR2 reads FQNEAQ. V lost 2 bases to trimming and J lost 8 bases, with 13 bases between them. The CDR3 DNA is TGTGCCAGCAGCTTAACCCGCGGGGGGTATTCACCCCTCCACTTT. It specifies CASSLTRGGYSPLHF.

This clonotype has a count of ten or more. This rearrangement joins TRBV5-1 to TRBJ2-7; possible D gene TRBD1, 6 bases. CDR1 SGHRS and CDR2 YFSETQ come from the germline V gene. V was pared by 4 bases and J by 3 bases, with 8 bases between. CDR3 length: 12 residues. Here the CDR3 DNA reads TGCGCCAGCAGCCAACAGGGCTACGAGCAGTACTTC. This codes for CASSQQGYEQYF.

The table lists this clonotype with a few counts. V gene TRBV6-2 or TRBV6-3 combines with J gene TRBJ1-1; D remains unclear. The germline CDR1 and CDR2 sequences are MNHEY and SVGEGT. Trimming cost V 3 bases and J 6 bases, with 17 bases left between them. This CDR3 has 15 amino acids. This CDR3 is CASSYDWPVGAEAFF. In DNA, the CDR3 is TGTGCCAGCAGTTATGACTGGCCGGTGGGCGCTGAAGCTTTCTTT.

The sample holds many counts of this clonotype. V is TRBV11-2 and J is TRBJ2-7, with D possibly being TRBD2 (6 bases). In germline, CDR1 is SGHAT, CDR2 FQNNGV. Trimming cost V 3 bases and J 6 bases, with 12 bases left between them. The CDR3 is 13 residues long. CDR3 bases: TGTGCCAGCAGCTTCACCCCAGCGGGCGAGCAGTACTTC. The encoded protein is CASSFTPAGEQYF.

This clonotype turned up a few times. The J gene is TRBJ1-1, the V gene TRBV7-9; no clear D gene. This CDR3 region has 14 residues. The germline gives CDR1 SEHNR, CDR2 FQNEAQ (reference sequence). Between the trimmed V and J ends, which lost 5 bases and 0 bases, there was a span of 10 bases. Here the CDR3 reads CASSPRRVNTEAFF. The CDR3 DNA reads TGTGCCAGCAGCCCCCGGCGGGTGAACACTGAAGCTTTCTTT.

Ten or more counts support this clonotype. The chain links TRBV20-1 to TRBJ2-5; TRBD1 matches at 8 bases. Germline values: CDR1 DFQATT, CDR2 SNEGSKA (reference sequence). This CDR3 has 16 amino acids. J was trimmed by 4 bases and V by 8 bases; bases with no gene match: 18. This CDR3 reads CSCPPGQGRIGETQYF. CDR3 bases: TGCAGTTGCCCCCCAGGACAGGGTAGGATTGGAGAGACCCAGTACTTC.

This clonotype was counted a few times. The chain is built from TRBV6-6 and TRBJ1-1; D might be TRBD1 (6 bases). The germline V and J ends were trimmed by 6 bases and 7 bases, with 12 bases remaining between them. The CDR3 totals 12 residues. Per germline, CDR1 MNHNY and CDR2 SVGAGI (reference sequence). The CDR3 DNA sequence: TGTGCCAGCAGCACAGGGCCGGGTGAAGCTTTCTTT. It translates to CASSTGPGEAFF.